A single sample is the source of the 2 T cell receptor beta chains below, sequenced in a study of human T cells and chemical hapten exposure. TCRdb recomputed calls from the RACE reads with MiXCR, one row per CDR3 protein. The sample holds about 74,000 distinct CDR3 sequences, around 30% seen once. The time point is: patch test 1, 2 weeks after DPC sensitization. Treatment given: therapeutic diphenylcyclopropenone sensitization with weekly scalp DPC. The sequencing here drew on whole blood, taken in connection with sensitization to the hapten diphenylcyclopropenone (DPC). The receptors stem from a man between 40 and 49 years old with alopecia areata. Some clones in this sample may be carry-over from other donors' samples.

The V and J genes are TRBV12-3 or TRBV12-4 and TRBJ2-2; unclear D gene. The CDR3 extends over 13 amino acids. Trimming removed 1 base from V and 5 bases from J, with 5 bases in between. CDR3 nucleotides: TGTGCCAGCAGTTTAGGAAGGACCGGGGAGCTGTTTTTT. Protein product: CASSLGRTGELFF.

The genes are TRBV5-1 and TRBJ2-5; TRBD2 is a possible D gene (6 bases). The V end was cut by 4 bases, the J end by 4 bases, with 17 bases between. Per the germline V gene, CDR1 is SGHRS and CDR2 is YFSETQ. CDR3 length: 15 amino acids. In DNA, the CDR3 is TGCGCCAGCAGCCCGGGACTTGGGGACCCAGAGACCCAGTACTTC. Residues: CASSPGLGDPETQYF.